Here is one TCR beta chain with its context. This entry belongs to a study of cytomegalovirus exposure and HLA in healthy donors. Study details: Across 300 to 400 genotyped donors, 81% landed in the Caucasian-associated ancestry cluster.

V shed 0 bases and J 5 bases; nucleotides not matched to a gene: 13. Germline CDR1 is SGDLS and CDR2 is YYNGEE. The CDR3 is 17 residues long. Primers included in the PCR were 60 Vbeta and 13 Jbeta primers. Sequenced by immunoSEQ multiplex PCR; TCRdb stores in-frame clones only, minus some. This sample carries 140,000 or so clones, 88% of them seen once, and the ten largest clones take 0.5% to 0.65%. Sample: PBMCs. The sequence came from a woman in her 40s in good health and CMV-seronegative. The chain links TRBV9 to TRBJ2-5; the match to TRBD2 covers 7 bases. In nucleotides, the CDR3 is TGTGCCAGCAGCGTAGGAGGAGGTGGGAGGGCCGGGGAGACCCAGTACTTC. This gives the protein CASSVGGGGRAGETQYF.